These 14 T cell receptor beta chains were all obtained from the same sample, sequenced in a study of blood T cell repertoires in COVID-19. Assay: immunoSEQ multiplex PCR; the TCRdb copy retains only in-frame clones and omits some. The sample consists of roughly 73,000 clones, around nine tenths of them appearing once. Sequenced material: peripheral blood. These receptors all come from a human donor in a cohort sampled during active COVID-19.

The CDR3 sequence is CASSWTGGSPLHF. The CDR3 region has the DNA TGTGCCAGCAGCTGGACGGGGGGTTCACCCCTCCACTTT. V is TRBV27 and J is TRBJ1-6; the D gene is possibly TRBD1 (5 bases). Germline loops: CDR1 MNHEY, CDR2 SMNVEV (reference sequence). V was shortened by 6 bases and J by 9 bases, with 12 bases between the two germline ends. The CDR3 loop spans 13 amino acids.

This clone has just a few counts. The chain is built from TRBV5-5 and TRBJ1-5; 7 bases agree with TRBD1. Germline-derived CDR1 and CDR2 are SGHKS and YYEKEE (reference sequence). V shed 4 bases, J shed 2 bases, and the junction held 9 bases outside the gene matches. The CDR3 loop spans 16 amino acids. The CDR3 spells CASSAGQAHGNQPQHF. CDR3 nucleotides: TGTGCCAGCAGCGCCGGACAGGCCCATGGCAATCAGCCCCAGCATTTT.

CDR3 nucleotides: TGTGCCACCAGTGTAGCGGGGGGGGGTACGCAGTATTTT. It translates to CATSVAGGGTQYF. The genes are TRBV24-1 and TRBJ2-3; 11 bases map to TRBD2. The germline gives CDR1 KGHDR, CDR2 SFDVKD. Trimming cost V 5 bases and J 8 bases; bases outside gene matches: 2. There are 13 residues in the CDR3.

This chain joins TRBV28 and TRBJ1-4; TRBD1 aligns across 9 bases. V lost 5 bases and J lost 8; bases outside the gene matches: 6. The CDR3 is 14 amino acids. The germline CDR1 and CDR2 sequences are MDHEN and SYDVKM. The CDR3 nucleotides read TGTGCCAGCAGTCGGGACAGGGAGGGAGAAAAACTGTTTTTT. This gives the protein CASSRDREGEKLFF.

V and J are TRBV6-1 and TRBJ2-7, with a weak D call TRBD2 (7 bases). This CDR3 region has 14 residues. Trimming pared 1 base from V and 6 bases from J, leaving 13 bases between. The germline V gene encodes CDR1 MNHNS and CDR2 SASEGT. The CDR3 DNA reads TGTGCCAGCAGTGAAGTGGCGGGGGCCCGCGAGCAGTACTTC. Translation gives CASSEVAGAREQYF.

This sequence joins TRBV2 and TRBJ2-7; 7 positions match TRBD1. This CDR3 spans 14 amino acids. V lost 7 bases and J lost 3; bases outside the gene matches: 9. The V gene's germline CDR1 is SNHLY and CDR2 FYNNEI. CDR3 loop: CASTRTGSFYEQYF. The CDR3 region has the DNA TGTGCCAGCACTCGGACAGGCTCCTTCTACGAGCAGTACTTC. Full variable domain (rest looked up from reference TRBV2 and TRBJ2-7): EPEVTQTPSHQVTQMGQEVILRCVPISNHLYFYWYRQILGQKVEFLVSFYNNEISEKSEIFDDQFSVERPDGSNFTLKIRSTKLEDSAMYFCASTRTGSFYEQYFGPGTRLTVT.

This rearrangement joins TRBV24-1 to TRBJ2-3; TRBD1 matches at 10 bases. CDR3 size: 16 residues. V lost 3 bases, J lost 5 bases, and 7 bases stayed unmatched. Germline values: CDR1 KGHDR, CDR2 SFDVKD. The CDR3: CATSDPGTGVKDTQYF. The CDR3 bases are TGTGCCACCAGTGATCCCGGGACAGGGGTCAAAGATACGCAGTATTTT.

This rearrangement joins TRBV19 to TRBJ1-5, with 8 bases lining up with TRBD1. This CDR3 has 15 residues. Germline assignment: CDR1 LNHDA and CDR2 SQIVND (reference sequence). After removal of 6 bases from V and 9 bases from J, the junction contained 13 bases not matched to a gene. This CDR3 reads CASSLATGGDPPQHF. The CDR3 nucleotides read TGTGCCAGTAGCCTGGCTACAGGGGGGGACCCGCCCCAGCATTTT.

The V call is TRBV28, the J call TRBJ1-4; D is perhaps TRBD1 (5 bases). Trimming pared 2 bases from V and 3 bases from J, leaving 19 bases between. The CDR3 runs to 18 residues. Germline values: CDR1 MDHEN, CDR2 SYDVKM. The CDR3 sequence: CASSLVPSWGLPNEKLFF. The CDR3 DNA is TGTGCCAGCAGTTTAGTCCCCAGTTGGGGACTCCCTAATGAAAAACTGTTTTTT.

The chain recombines TRBV4-1 with TRBJ2-1; possibly TRBD2 for D (5 bases). This CDR3 comprises 15 residues. Looked up from germline, CDR1 is MGHRA and CDR2 is YSYEKL. V lost 1 base, J lost 1 base, and 8 bases lay in between. The CDR3 protein is CASSQGEFSYNEQFF. CDR3 in DNA: TGCGCCAGCAGCCAAGGGGAGTTTTCCTACAATGAGCAGTTCTTC.

The chain carries TRBV19 and TRBJ1-6; TRBD1 is a possible D gene (5 bases). CDR3 size: 13 residues. V was cut by 7 bases and J by 7 bases, with 11 bases left in between. Germline loops: CDR1 LNHDA, CDR2 SQIVND (reference sequence). This CDR3 is CASMRGVNSPLHF. The CDR3 DNA reads as TGTGCCAGTATGCGGGGCGTGAATTCACCCCTCCACTTT.

V usage is TRBV4-2 and J usage is TRBJ2-1; 12 bases fit TRBD2. J lost 8 bases, V lost 5 bases, and 13 bases had no gene match. Germline V gene data show CDR1 as LGHNA and CDR2 as YNFKEQ. This CDR3 region has 17 residues. The CDR3 protein is CASSASPTSGSSDEQFF. CDR3 in DNA: TGTGCCAGCAGCGCCTCCCCGACTAGCGGGAGTAGCGATGAGCAGTTCTTC.

The chain couples TRBV3-1 (or the pseudogene TRBV3-2) to TRBJ1-2, with D hard to call. The CDR3 is 15 amino acids. From germline, CDR1 is LGHDT and CDR2 YNNKEL (reference sequence). V lost 1 base and J lost 8, with 17 bases in between. The CDR3 region is CASSQGNYGSRGYTF. CDR3 bases: TGTGCCAGCAGCCAAGGCAACTACGGCTCGCGGGGCTACACCTTC.

This clone occurred once. The chain has TRBV28 and TRBJ1-1; no reliable D call. Trimming shortened V by 8 bases and J by 0 bases, and 7 bases separated the two germline ends. Germline assignment: CDR1 MDHEN and CDR2 SYDVKM. This CDR3 is 12 amino acids long. The chain's CDR3 is CASGLMNTEAFF. CDR3 nucleotide sequence: TGTGCCAGCGGCCTTATGAACACTGAAGCTTTCTTT.